The sample holds a few counts of the clone carrying this T cell receptor (beta chain). Its antigen is currently unknown. Coculture of mixed lymphocyte reaction cells was performed at 37°C for 5 to 6 days. Libraries were prepared by immunoSEQ multiplex PCR; TCRdb keeps only in-frame clonotypes and omits some of them. Counted here are almost 20,000 clones, approximately 44% occurring once; the ten biggest clones make up approximately 5.7%. The data belong to a study of siplizumab effects on memory and regulatory T cells. As for the study in general: Reactions of mixed lymphocytes were paired, with siplizumab at roughly 1 ug/mL or without drug. Whole-study results and caveats: The study found naive T cells seemingly more diverse than memory cells and seemingly major alloresponse contributors. A minor fraction of alloreactive clones, and no more, mapped to unstimulated subsets.

Germline assignment: CDR1 SQVTM and CDR2 ANQGSEA. The V gene lost 4 bases and the J gene lost 3 bases, with 16 bases spanning the gap. The CDR3 runs to 14 residues. The rearrangement uses TRBV29-1 and TRBJ2-7; D possibly corresponds to TRBD1 (5 bases). The sequence came from a human donor in good health; the cells came from an allogeneic mixed lymphocyte reaction. Some clones in this sample may be carry-over from other donors' samples. Source material: CFSE-low (dividing) CD4+ T cells sorted from an allogeneic mixed lymphocyte reaction. The CDR3 region is CSVGKKGAFYEQYF. CDR3 nucleotide sequence: TGCAGCGTTGGCAAGAAAGGGGCATTCTACGAGCAGTACTTC.